The clone carrying this TCR beta chain was picked up a small number of times. This entry belongs to a study of T-cell memory formation after mild COVID-19. TCRdb reprocessed the 5' RACE reads via MiXCR and lists one record per CDR3 protein. The top ten hold around three fifths of the sample, which has approximately 12,000 distinct CDR3 sequences, more than 14% seen once. This clonotype was obtained from a young man who had mild COVID-19 (a few samples of this study predate the infection). Cell type and time point are not known. Sequenced sample: PBMCs or a T cell subset sorted from them (not recorded which).

The CDR3: CASSDGLASTDTQYF. DNA of the CDR3: TGTGCCAGCAGTGACGGACTAGCTAGCACAGATACGCAGTATTTT. The V call is TRBV6-4, the J call TRBJ2-3; 8 bases map to TRBD2. The CDR3 extends over 15 amino acids. The germline V gene encodes CDR1 MRHNA and CDR2 SNTAGT. Trimming took 2 bases from V and 0 from J; bases not matched to a gene: 1.